Sequencing of this T cell receptor beta chain was carried out in a study of blood T cell repertoires in COVID-19. V was trimmed by 6 bases and J by 6 bases, leaving 8 bases between them. Germline-derived CDR1 and CDR2 are SQVTM and ANQGSEA. The CDR3 consists of 11 residues. The method was immunoSEQ multiplex PCR; TCRdb's version includes in-frame clones alone and lacks a portion of them. The table lists fewer than 200,000 clones, over 70% of them singletons. The chain uses TRBV29-1 and TRBJ2-2, with D perhaps matching TRBD1 (6 bases). Sequenced material: PBMCs or T cells enriched from blood (not recorded which). The clonotype comes from a woman between 45 and 65 years old in a cohort exposed to, infected with or recovered from COVID-19 (not recorded which). As DNA, the CDR3 is TGCAGCGTACAGGGCTCCGGGGAGCTGTTTTTT. It is translated as CSVQGSGELFF.